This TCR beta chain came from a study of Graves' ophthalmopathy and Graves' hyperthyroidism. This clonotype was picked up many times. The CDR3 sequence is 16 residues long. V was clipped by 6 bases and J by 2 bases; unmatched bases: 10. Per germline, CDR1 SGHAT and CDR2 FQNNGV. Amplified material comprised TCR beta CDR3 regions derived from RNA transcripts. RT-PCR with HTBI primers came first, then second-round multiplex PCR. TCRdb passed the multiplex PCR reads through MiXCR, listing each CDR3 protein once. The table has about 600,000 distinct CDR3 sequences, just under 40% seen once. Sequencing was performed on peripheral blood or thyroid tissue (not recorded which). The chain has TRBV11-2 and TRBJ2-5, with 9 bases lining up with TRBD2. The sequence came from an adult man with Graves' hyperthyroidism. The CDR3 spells CASRIGWAGGQETQYF. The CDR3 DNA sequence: TGTGCCAGCAGGATAGGATGGGCGGGAGGGCAAGAGACCCAGTACTTC. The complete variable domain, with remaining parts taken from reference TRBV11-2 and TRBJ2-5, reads EAGVAQSPRYKIIEKRQSVAFWCNPISGHATLYWYQQILGQGPKLLIQFQNNGVVDDSQLPKDRFSAERLKGVDSTLKIQPAKLEDSAVYLCASRIGWAGGQETQYFGPGTRLLVL.